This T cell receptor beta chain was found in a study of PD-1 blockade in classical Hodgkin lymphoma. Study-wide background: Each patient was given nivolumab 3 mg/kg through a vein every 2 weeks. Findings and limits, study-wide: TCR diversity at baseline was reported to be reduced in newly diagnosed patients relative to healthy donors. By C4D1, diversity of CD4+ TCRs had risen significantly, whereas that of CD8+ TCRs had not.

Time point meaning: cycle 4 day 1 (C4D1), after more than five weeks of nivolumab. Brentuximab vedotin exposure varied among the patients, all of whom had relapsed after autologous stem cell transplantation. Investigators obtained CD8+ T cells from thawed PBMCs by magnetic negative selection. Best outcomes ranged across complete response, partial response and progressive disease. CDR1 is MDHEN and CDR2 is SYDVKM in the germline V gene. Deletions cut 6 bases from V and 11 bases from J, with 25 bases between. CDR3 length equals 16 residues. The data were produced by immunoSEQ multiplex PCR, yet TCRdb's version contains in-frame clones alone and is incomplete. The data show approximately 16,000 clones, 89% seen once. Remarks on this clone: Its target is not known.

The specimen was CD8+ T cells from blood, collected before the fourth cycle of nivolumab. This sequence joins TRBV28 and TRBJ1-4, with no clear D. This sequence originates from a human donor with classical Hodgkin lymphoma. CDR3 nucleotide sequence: TGTGCCAGCAGCCCAACTTGGACGGTAGCATTTGAGAAACTGTTTTTT. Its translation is CASSPTWTVAFEKLFF.